A selection of T cell receptor beta chains follows, all from one sample in a study of T-cell memory formation after mild COVID-19. MiXCR, run by TCRdb on the 5' RACE reads, gives a single entry per CDR3 protein. The sample has 430,000 or so distinct CDR3 sequences, nearly 25% seen once. The sequencing input was PBMCs or a T cell subset sorted from them (not recorded which). The receptors were gathered from an adult woman who had mild COVID-19 (a few samples of this study predate the infection). Cell type and time point are not known. The CDR3 runs from the conserved cysteine through the conserved F or W. The order of the fields is V gene, CDR3 protein.

>TRBV5-6
CASSTGTGLYEQYF
>TRBV7-9
CASRPGQGPNIQYF
>TRBV7-2
CASSLSGGYSNQPQHF
>TRBV6-2/TRBV6-3
CASSYSLFGAFF
>TRBV19
CASSWGVRAYEQYF
>TRBV20-1
CSAITWTSGSGPGETQYF
>TRBV10-3
CATWTPGGPDTQYF
>TRBV13
CASSFGQAVGELFF
>TRBV7-9
CASSLAEVMADTQYF
>TRBV12-3/TRBV12-4
CASTEGGAQTSNYGYTF
>TRBV12-3/TRBV12-4
CASSPRQYHNEQFF
>TRBV5-1
CASSLPASSTDTQYF
>TRBV7-8
CASTIRGTELVRQFF
>TRBV24-1
CATSDYSDTQYF
>TRBV11-3
CASRSGTNNNEQFF
>TRBV7-9
CASTLSNSPLHF
>TRBV4-3
CASSQDRTGGNTIYF
>TRBV20-1
CSATGTSGRAQNEQFF
>TRBV14
CASSPQGVRAPLHF
>TRBV14
CASSRGLVKNTGELFF
>TRBV18
CASSAAGETQYF
>TRBV5-1
CASRTGTGLNYGYTF
>TRBV20-1
CSAKYTQYF
>TRBV9
CASSVEPGTNTEAFF
>TRBV9
CASSSGGRDGETQYF
>TRBV12-3/TRBV12-4
CATELTSRSTDTQYF
>TRBV9
CASSVGTVTEAFF
>TRBV5-6
CASSLQGSTNEKLFF
>TRBV7-2
CASSLVPGLSGNTIYF
>TRBV20-1
CSARWTSPPLHF
>TRBV3-1
CASSQVLGAFSGETQYF
>TRBV4-1
CASKGAEGTQYF
>TRBV12-3/TRBV12-4
CASSVRLAGEQETQYF
>TRBV24-1
CATSKAGQRYNEQFF
>TRBV5-1
CASSQIRAGVTETQYF
>TRBV6-6
CASSWGQGAGQPQHF
>TRBV15
CATSRDSGHGAFF
>TRBV4-1
CASSPYPGTSGFTDTQYF
>TRBV7-6
CASSLGGSGSGELFF